This paragraph covers one T cell receptor (beta chain) sequence. This clone has only one observation. Its antigen has not been determined. No clone much larger than this one lies a single base away; base qualities are absent. TCRbeta CDR3 regions were amplified from genomic DNA by means of the immunoSEQ Assay, a bias-controlled multiplex PCR. The study's processing was this. The number of nucleated cells in each sample was estimated by amplification of reference gene primers within the assay. To quantify the absolute abundance of each unique TCRbeta CDR3 rearrangement, sequence reads were collapsed and filtered. For each sample, productive Simpson clonality was calculated by taking the square root of Simpson's diversity index across productive rearrangements. Drawn from immuneACCESS, this table holds only the in-frame rearrangements with V and J called that TCRdb kept. Clones are partly lost; checked studies trace under half to an unresolved V gene and leave the rest unexplained. The V and J calls and clone size come from that table; D and trimming were worked out from the DNA. The sample table records roughly 100,000 clones; more than 90% of these occur just once. The ten biggest clones cover around 4% of the sample.

Whole blood was collected in K2EDTA tubes by collaborating institutions according to the institutions' own protocols. For TCRbeta analysis, collaborators shipped samples as frozen whole blood, isolated PBMCs, or DNA extracted from either of those sample types. This sample was taken from a study of blood T cell repertoires in COVID-19 (dated by TCRdb to 2018 to 2020). About the full investigation: Samples covering the acute and convalescent phases of COVID-19 were provided by collaborators in the United States, Italy and Spain. The prospective study material was composed of cDNA or gDNA derived from T cells, B-cell-depleted T cells, or PBMCs. The dataset comprised deeply sampled blood TCRbeta repertoires from subjects exposed to, actively infected with, or recovered from COVID-19. The repertoires were made available in a free public database intended to serve as a resource for research on the immune response to SARS-CoV-2. Samples came from the ongoing ImmuneRACE study (first 160 participants) plus 1,254 subjects from 6 global collaborators. Sample metadata almost always included a de-identified subject ID, COVID-19 status, age in years and sex. Where available, HLA class I and class II types were obtained from metadata supplied by the sample provider rather than from assay-based typing.

Trimming leaves V shorter by 2 bases and J shorter by 7 bases, with the junction holding 5 bases beyond the gene matches. CDR3 length: 14 amino acids, cysteine to phenylalanine. CDR3 DNA only is kept here, 42 bases in frame from base 1. CDR1 MNHEY and CDR2 SMNVEV were looked up in the germline V gene (reference sequence). What the research found in general, with its limitations: How much clinical and demographic metadata was included differed by source and by participant, and the metadata was provided uncurated.

The rearranged chain carries TRBV27 and TRBJ2-1, with TRBD2 identical over 7 junction bases. The receptor was derived from a man aged 18 to 30 with acute or convalescent COVID-19. The sample taken for sequencing was peripheral blood. The sequence in DNA is TGTGCCAGCAGTTTAGCGGGAGCTTTAAATGAGCAGTTCTTC. Its translation reads: CASSLAGALNEQFF.